Listed below are T cell receptor beta chains from one sample, sequenced in a study of blood T cell repertoires in COVID-19. Only in-frame clones appear in the TCRdb table, and some are missing; sequencing was by immunoSEQ multiplex PCR. The table has tens of thousands of clones, around 89% seen once; the top ten hold approximately 1.5%. Material: peripheral blood. The receptors come from a man in his sixties with acute or convalescent COVID-19. Each CDR3 is given with its conserved first and last residue. The D gene is left open where the match is weak. Clone size is given for some rows only: seen once, a few or many times, or a class if the clone is expanded.

clone_size: NA
v_call: TRBV2
d_call: NA
j_call: TRBJ2-7
cdr3_aa: CASSILRSGSYEQYF
cdr3_nt: TGTGCCAGCAGCATCCTGCGGAGCGGATCCTACGAGCAGTACTTC

clone_size: NA
v_call: TRBV6-6
d_call: TRBD1
j_call: TRBJ1-3
cdr3_aa: CASSWDSGNSGNTIYF
cdr3_nt: TGTGCCAGCAGTTGGGACAGTGGAAACTCTGGAAACACCATATATTTT

clone_size: NA
v_call: TRBV4-1
d_call: NA
j_call: TRBJ2-3
cdr3_aa: CASSPTGTTDTQYF
cdr3_nt: TGCGCCAGCAGCCCAACGGGGACTACAGATACGCAGTATTTT

clone_size: NA
v_call: TRBV7-9
d_call: NA
j_call: TRBJ2-5
cdr3_aa: CASSLLFDRETQYF
cdr3_nt: TGTGCCAGCAGCTTACTTTTCGACAGAGAGACCCAGTACTTC

clone_size: once
v_call: TRBV19
d_call: NA
j_call: TRBJ2-2
cdr3_aa: CASSMSRGGELFF
cdr3_nt: TGTGCCAGTAGTATGAGTAGAGGCGGGGAGCTGTTTTTT

clone_size: NA
v_call: TRBV3-1/TRBV3-2
d_call: NA
j_call: TRBJ1-1
cdr3_aa: CASSRVGGGPNTEAFF
cdr3_nt: TGTGCCAGCAGCCGTGTAGGGGGGGGGCCGAACACTGAAGCTTTCTTT

clone_size: NA
v_call: TRBV19
d_call: NA
j_call: TRBJ2-6
cdr3_aa: CASSIDSSGANVLTF
cdr3_nt: TGTGCCAGTAGTATTGACAGCTCTGGGGCCAACGTCCTGACTTTC

clone_size: once
v_call: TRBV29-1
d_call: NA
j_call: TRBJ1-2
cdr3_aa: CSVYKPGYGYTF
cdr3_nt: TGCAGCGTCTATAAGCCGGGGTATGGCTACACCTTC

clone_size: NA
v_call: TRBV19
d_call: NA
j_call: TRBJ1-6
cdr3_aa: CASSGGGSYSPLHF
cdr3_nt: TGTGCCAGTAGCGGGGGTGGCAGCTATTCACCCCTCCACTTT

clone_size: NA
v_call: TRBV3-1/TRBV3-2
d_call: TRBD1
j_call: TRBJ1-6
cdr3_aa: CASSRTGEVGNSPLHF
cdr3_nt: TGTGCCAGCAGCCGGACAGGGGAGGTTGGAAATTCACCCCTCCACTTT

clone_size: few
v_call: TRBV9
d_call: NA
j_call: TRBJ1-3
cdr3_aa: CASSGRGNSGNTIYF
cdr3_nt: TGTGCCAGCAGCGGACGAGGGAATTCGGGAAACACCATATATTTT

clone_size: NA
v_call: TRBV5-4
d_call: NA
j_call: TRBJ1-2
cdr3_aa: CASSFTGYGYTF
cdr3_nt: TGTGCCAGCAGCTTTACGGGTTATGGCTACACCTTC

clone_size: few
v_call: TRBV7-8
d_call: NA
j_call: TRBJ2-4
cdr3_aa: CASSLMVGTNIQYF
cdr3_nt: TGTGCCAGCAGCTTAATGGTGGGGACTAACATTCAGTACTTC

clone_size: NA
v_call: TRBV5-8
d_call: NA
j_call: TRBJ1-6
cdr3_aa: CASSVESSYNSPLHF
cdr3_nt: TGTGCCAGCAGCGTTGAGAGCTCCTATAATTCACCCCTCCACTTT

clone_size: NA
v_call: TRBV29-1
d_call: NA
j_call: TRBJ2-1
cdr3_aa: CSGARVNEQFF
cdr3_nt: TGCAGCGGTGCCAGGGTCAATGAGCAGTTCTTC

clone_size: NA
v_call: TRBV14
d_call: NA
j_call: TRBJ2-5
cdr3_aa: CASSPRQKETQYF
cdr3_nt: TGTGCCAGCAGCCCTCGACAGAAAGAGACCCAGTACTTC

clone_size: NA
v_call: TRBV19
d_call: TRBD1
j_call: TRBJ1-2
cdr3_aa: CASSRDRGNYGYTF
cdr3_nt: TGTGCCAGTAGTAGGGACAGGGGTAACTATGGCTACACCTTC

clone_size: NA
v_call: TRBV5-1
d_call: TRBD1
j_call: TRBJ1-4
cdr3_aa: CASSLQGAGTNEKLFF
cdr3_nt: TGCGCCAGCAGCCTTCAGGGGGCAGGGACTAATGAAAAACTGTTTTTT

clone_size: NA
v_call: TRBV6-5
d_call: TRBD1
j_call: TRBJ1-2
cdr3_aa: CASSDRADYGYTF
cdr3_nt: TGTGCCAGCTCAGACAGGGCCGACTATGGCTACACCTTC

clone_size: NA
v_call: TRBV7-2
d_call: NA
j_call: TRBJ1-2
cdr3_aa: CASSFHSRQARVYGYTF
cdr3_nt: TGTGCCAGCAGCTTCCATTCACGACAGGCAAGGGTCTATGGCTACACCTTC

clone_size: NA
v_call: TRBV5-6
d_call: NA
j_call: TRBJ2-5
cdr3_aa: CASSPGDQETQYF
cdr3_nt: TGTGCCAGCAGCCCCGGGGACCAAGAGACCCAGTACTTC

clone_size: NA
v_call: TRBV3-1/TRBV3-2
d_call: TRBD1
j_call: TRBJ2-7
cdr3_aa: CASSRFGTAYEQYF
cdr3_nt: TGTGCCAGCAGCCGGTTCGGGACAGCCTACGAGCAGTACTTC

clone_size: NA
v_call: TRBV27
d_call: NA
j_call: TRBJ1-4
cdr3_aa: CASSLQGSGEKLFF
cdr3_nt: TGTGCCAGCAGTTTGCAGGGGAGCGGCGAAAAACTGTTTTTT

clone_size: NA
v_call: TRBV5-1
d_call: TRBD1
j_call: TRBJ1-1
cdr3_aa: CASSPVQGKAFF
cdr3_nt: TGCGCCAGCAGCCCGGTACAGGGGAAAGCTTTCTTT

clone_size: NA
v_call: TRBV11-3
d_call: NA
j_call: TRBJ2-2
cdr3_aa: CASKAGSGELFF
cdr3_nt: TGTGCCAGCAAGGCGGGGTCCGGGGAGCTGTTTTTT

clone_size: NA
v_call: TRBV24-1
d_call: NA
j_call: TRBJ1-2
cdr3_aa: CATSDLGTGQNYGYTF
cdr3_nt: TGTGCCACCAGTGATTTGGGGACCGGACAGAACTATGGCTACACCTTC

clone_size: once
v_call: TRBV6-1
d_call: TRBD2
j_call: TRBJ2-1
cdr3_aa: CASSEAAGGGNEQFF
cdr3_nt: TGTGCCAGCAGTGAAGCAGCGGGGGGAGGTAATGAGCAGTTCTTC